Listed here are 24 T cell receptor beta chains from one sample, sequenced in a study of a mutant IDH1 vaccine in newly diagnosed glioma. Their antigen targets remain unknown. Regarding time point: week 23, last vaccination. Every vaccination contained 300 ug of the mutant IDH1 20-mer peptide and was paired with topical imiquimod. Sequencing used immunoSEQ multiplex PCR; TCRdb keeps in-frame clones, though not all of them. The repertoire holds about 64,000 clones, with about 88% as singletons. Material: PBMCs, obtained from a glioma patient whose treatment included an IDH1 peptide vaccine. Receptor source: a man aged 25 to 40 with glioma.

The chain employs TRBV2 and TRBJ1-3, with D possibly TRBD1 on 6 matching bases. Trimming left V 4 bases short and J 7 bases short, with 14 bases between. Germline V lookup: CDR1 SNHLY, CDR2 FYNNEI. There are 14 residues in the CDR3. As DNA, the CDR3 is TGTGCCAGCAGTGTCCAGGGGAATAAGAACACCATATATTTT. Translated, it gives CASSVQGNKNTIYF.

The J gene is TRBJ1-2, the V gene TRBV18, with D maybe TRBD1 (5 bases). The CDR3 is 15 residues long. The germline V gene encodes CDR1 KGHSH and CDR2 LQKENI. V was shortened by 5 bases and J by 8 bases, with 21 bases between the two germline ends. The CDR3 here is CASSASGTPSVGYTF. The CDR3 nucleotides are TGTGCCAGCTCAGCCTCCGGGACCCCAAGCGTCGGCTACACCTTC.

J is TRBJ2-3 and V is TRBV5-1; 7 bases are a match to TRBD1. The CDR3 has 14 residues. In germline, CDR1 is SGHRS, CDR2 YFSETQ. Trimming removed 2 bases from V and 4 bases from J; junction bases left unmatched: 4. CDR3 sequence (DNA): TGCGCCAGCAGCTTCGGACAGGCGGCAGATACGCAGTATTTT. This codes for CASSFGQAADTQYF.

Here the CDR3 reads CASSQERRAYGYTF. The CDR3, as DNA: TGCGCCAGCAGCCAAGAAAGGCGGGCCTATGGCTACACCTTC. V usage is TRBV4-1 and J usage is TRBJ1-2; D gene unclear. V lost 0 bases and J 4 bases, leaving 9 bases between the germline ends. There are 14 residues in the CDR3. Germline values: CDR1 MGHRA, CDR2 YSYEKL.

The gene calls are TRBV6-5 and TRBJ1-1; perhaps TRBD1 as D (5 bases). The V and J ends lost 1 base and 1 base respectively, with 10 bases between them. Germline V lookup: CDR1 MNHEY, CDR2 SVGAGI. The CDR3 runs 15 residues. CDR3 DNA: TGTGCCAGCAGTTACTTGCCGGGACGGAACACTGAAGCTTTCTTT. Protein sequence: CASSYLPGRNTEAFF.

J is TRBJ2-7 and V is TRBV7-2; TRBD1 agrees at 7 bases. Trimming took 0 bases from V and 1 from J; bases not matched to a gene: 3. Germline values: CDR1 SGHTA, CDR2 FQGNSA. This CDR3 has 15 amino acids. CDR3 nucleotide sequence: TGTGCCAGCAGCTTAGCGGGGACAGCATCCTACGAGCAGTACTTC. It is translated as CASSLAGTASYEQYF.

The rearrangement links TRBV28 to TRBJ1-6; 8 bases match TRBD1. The CDR3 is 14 amino acids. CDR1 MDHEN and CDR2 SYDVKM come from the germline V gene. The V and J ends lost 6 bases and 10 bases, in that order; junction bases with no gene match: 8. CDR3 loop: CASSPGTGRSPLHF. Here the CDR3 DNA reads TGTGCCAGCAGCCCAGGGACAGGCCGATCACCCCTCCACTTT.

The chain has TRBV27 and TRBJ2-7; maybe TRBD1 (5 bases). The germline V and J ends were trimmed by 7 bases and 0 bases, with 13 bases remaining between them. Germline CDR1 is MNHEY and CDR2 is SMNVEV (reference sequence). This CDR3 contains 14 residues. As DNA, the CDR3 is TGTGCCAGCAAAGTGAGACAGCTCTCCTACGAGCAGTACTTC. This sequence encodes CASKVRQLSYEQYF.

The chain carries TRBV4-2 and TRBJ1-1; D ambiguous. This CDR3 spans 15 amino acids. Germline CDR1 is LGHNA and CDR2 is YNFKEQ. V was shortened by 1 base and J by 4 bases, with 13 bases between the two germline ends. Here the CDR3 DNA reads TGTGCCAGCAGCCAAGTGAGTGGTGGGGTCACTGAAGCTTTCTTT. This translates into CASSQVSGGVTEAFF.

This clone has just a few counts. The V and J genes are TRBV7-9 and TRBJ1-1; D gene uncertain. Germline V CDR1 and CDR2: SEHNR, FQNEAQ (reference sequence). The length of the CDR3 is 14 residues. Trimming removed 0 bases at V and 1 base at J, with 6 bases between. CDR3 bases: TGTGCCAGCAGCTTAGCCAGGCGGAACACTGAAGCTTTCTTT. Protein sequence: CASSLARRNTEAFF.

The rearrangement uses TRBV19 and TRBJ2-7; maybe TRBD1 (5 bases). V was trimmed by 1 base and J by 0 bases, leaving 10 bases between them. Germline loops: CDR1 LNHDA, CDR2 SQIVND (reference sequence). This CDR3 is built from 15 residues. The CDR3 nucleotides read TGTGCCAGTAGTATAGGACAGATTTACTCCTACGAGCAGTACTTC. Translated: CASSIGQIYSYEQYF.

V is TRBV14 and J is TRBJ1-2, with a weak D call TRBD1 (5 bases). V lost 2 bases, J lost 9 bases, and 10 bases lay in between. This CDR3 is built from 12 residues. Germline assignment: CDR1 SGHDN and CDR2 FVKESK. The CDR3 loop reads CASSQLRVRYTF. CDR3 nucleotides: TGTGCCAGCAGCCAACTCAGGGTTCGCTACACCTTC.

The rearrangement uses TRBV5-1 and TRBJ2-5; 10 nucleotides match TRBD2. Germline V gene lookup returns CDR1 SGHRS and CDR2 YFSETQ. The V segment lost 3 bases and the J segment 1 base; nucleotides outside the gene matches: 6. This CDR3 is built from 16 residues. CDR3 protein: CASSSLLAGTQETQYF. The CDR3 region has the DNA TGCGCCAGCAGCTCTCTACTAGCGGGGACCCAAGAGACCCAGTACTTC.

This clone came up a few times. The rearrangement links TRBV4-1 to TRBJ1-1; D not resolved. Trimming pared 7 bases from V and 0 bases from J, leaving 6 bases between. Germline-derived CDR1 and CDR2 are MGHRA and YSYEKL. The CDR3 consists of 12 residues. The CDR3 bases are TGCGCCAGCATTGGTATGAACACTGAAGCTTTCTTT. It specifies CASIGMNTEAFF.

J is TRBJ2-7 and V is TRBV9; the D is unclear. Germline CDR1 is SGDLS and CDR2 is YYNGEE. CDR3 size: 15 residues. Trimming removed 0 bases at V and 0 bases at J, with 10 bases between. Here the CDR3 reads CASSVGWGTSYEQYF. The DNA for the CDR3 is TGTGCCAGCAGCGTAGGATGGGGAACCTCCTACGAGCAGTACTTC.

In its sample, this clone was seen a few times. The genes are TRBV19 and TRBJ1-1; a possible D gene is TRBD1 (6 bases). The CDR3 has 15 residues. In germline, CDR1 is LNHDA, CDR2 SQIVND (reference sequence). V was shortened by 6 bases and J by 0 bases, with 14 bases between the two germline ends. The CDR3 bases are TGTGCCAGTAGCAATACGGACAGTTTGAACACTGAAGCTTTCTTT. Protein product: CASSNTDSLNTEAFF. Combining the CDR3 with reference TRBV19 and TRBJ1-1 gives the whole variable domain DGGITQSPKYLFRKEGQNVTLSCEQNLNHDAMYWYRQDPGQGLRLIYYSQIVNDFQKGDIAEGYSVSREKKESFPLTVTSAQKNPTAFYLCASSNTDSLNTEAFFGQGTRLTVV.

The chain employs TRBV27 and TRBJ2-5; possibly TRBD1 or TRBD2 for D (6 bases each). The last part of the DNA fits TRBJ2-7 better; the J call may be wrong. In germline, CDR1 is MNHEY, CDR2 SMNVEV (reference sequence). This CDR3 is 14 amino acids long. CDR3 nucleotides: TGTGCCAGCAGAAGGGGGGTTACCTCCTACGAGCAGTACTTC. It is translated as CASRRGVTSYEQYF.

The DNA of the CDR3 is TGTGCCAGCAGTTCCACCGGGACTAGCAACACCGGGGAGCTGTTTTTT. It is translated as CASSSTGTSNTGELFF. The gene calls are TRBV7-8 and TRBJ2-2; 9 positions agree with TRBD2. The germline V gene encodes CDR1 SGHVS and CDR2 FQNEAQ. The V segment lost 6 bases and the J segment 2 bases; nucleotides outside the gene matches: 7. The CDR3 is made up of 16 amino acids. Filled out from reference TRBV7-8 and TRBJ2-2, the complete variable domain reads GAGVSQSPRYKVAKRGQDVALRCDPISGHVSLFWYQQALGQGPEFLTYFQNEAQLDKSGLPSDRFFAERPEGSVSTLKIQRTQQEDSAVYLCASSSTGTSNTGELFFGEGSRLTVL.

The genes are TRBV9 and TRBJ1-6; no clear D gene. V lost 4 bases and J 3 bases, leaving 11 bases between the germline ends. Germline CDR1 and CDR2: SGDLS and YYNGEE. The CDR3 runs to 15 residues. CDR3 protein: CASSLGRNYNSPLHF. CDR3 in DNA: TGTGCCAGCAGCCTAGGCAGGAACTATAATTCACCCCTCCACTTT.

V gene TRBV10-3 combines with J gene TRBJ1-5; tentative D call: TRBD1 (5 bases). Germline values: CDR1 ENHRY, CDR2 SYGVKD. The CDR3 sequence is 17 residues long. Between the trimmed V and J ends, which lost 6 bases and 3 bases, there was a span of 21 bases. Here the CDR3 DNA reads TGTGCCATCAGCGCACCTATAGAGAGGGACTACAATCAGCCCCAGCATTTT. It translates to CAISAPIERDYNQPQHF.

The rearrangement links TRBV19 to TRBJ2-2; the D gene is possibly TRBD2 (5 bases). Germline V gene lookup returns CDR1 LNHDA and CDR2 SQIVND (reference sequence). The CDR3 is 15 amino acids. V dropped 10 bases and J dropped 2 bases, with 17 bases sitting between them. CDR3 coding DNA: TGTGCCACTATGACGGAGGCGCTAAACACCGGGGAGCTGTTTTTT. This encodes CATMTEALNTGELFF.

The rearrangement uses TRBV5-5 and TRBJ2-1; 11 bases fit TRBD2. CDR3 length equals 19 residues. The V gene end was trimmed by 4 bases and the J gene end by 2 bases; junction bases not matched to a gene: 14. From germline, CDR1 is SGHKS and CDR2 YYEKEE (reference sequence). CDR3 residues: CASSRRGLADPTTYNEQFF. The CDR3 DNA sequence: TGTGCCAGCAGCCGCCGGGGACTAGCGGACCCAACTACCTACAATGAGCAGTTCTTC. The full variable domain, rest sourced from reference TRBV5-5 and TRBJ2-1, is DAGVTQSPTHLIKTRGQQVTLRCSPISGHKSVSWYQQVLGQGPQFIFQYYEKEERGRGNFPDRFSARQFPNYSSELNVNALLLGDSALYLCASSRRGLADPTTYNEQFFGPGTRLTVL.

This clone was observed a handful of times. J is TRBJ2-5 and V is TRBV29-1; D is unclear. The CDR3 extends over 13 amino acids. V shed 8 bases and J shed 1 base, with 14 bases lying between them. Germline V gene data show CDR1 as SQVTM and CDR2 as ANQGSEA. CDR3 loop: CSCYVSTQETQYF. The CDR3 DNA follows: TGCAGCTGTTATGTGTCAACCCAAGAGACCCAGTACTTC.

This clone was picked up a small number of times. This rearrangement joins TRBV5-6 to TRBJ1-1; D unresolved. V was clipped by 2 bases and J by 4 bases, with 9 bases between them. In germline, CDR1 is SGHDT, CDR2 YYEEEE. This CDR3 comprises 13 residues. CDR3 DNA: TGTGCCAGCAGCTTCGGACCGGCCACTGAAGCTTTCTTT. Translated, it gives CASSFGPATEAFF.